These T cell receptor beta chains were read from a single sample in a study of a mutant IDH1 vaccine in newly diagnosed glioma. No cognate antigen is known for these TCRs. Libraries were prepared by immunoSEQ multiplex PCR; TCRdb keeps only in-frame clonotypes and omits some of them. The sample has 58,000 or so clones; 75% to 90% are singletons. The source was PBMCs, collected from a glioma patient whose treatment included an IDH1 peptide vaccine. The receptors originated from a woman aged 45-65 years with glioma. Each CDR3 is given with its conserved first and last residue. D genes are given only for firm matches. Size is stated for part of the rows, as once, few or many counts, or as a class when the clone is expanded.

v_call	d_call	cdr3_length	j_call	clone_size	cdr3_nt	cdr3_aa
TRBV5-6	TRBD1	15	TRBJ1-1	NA	TGTGCCAGCAGGGGGAGGGGACAGGGGAACACTGAAGCTTTCTTT	CASRGRGQGNTEAFF
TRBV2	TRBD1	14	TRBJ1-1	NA	TGTGCCAGCAGTGAGGGACAGAGGAACACTGAAGCTTTCTTT	CASSEGQRNTEAFF
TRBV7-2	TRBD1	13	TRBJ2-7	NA	TGTGCCAGCAGCACTGGACAGGGGTACGAGCAGTACTTC	CASSTGQGYEQYF
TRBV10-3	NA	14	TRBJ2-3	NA	TGTGCCATCAGTGTGCGGGGAGGTACAGATACGCAGTATTTT	CAISVRGGTDTQYF
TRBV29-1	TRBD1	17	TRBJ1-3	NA	TGCAGCGTTGAGGCTTATAGGACAGGGGCCTCTGGAAACACCATATATTTT	CSVEAYRTGASGNTIYF
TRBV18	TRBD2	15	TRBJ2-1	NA	TGTGCCAGCTCACCACCTAGCGGGGGGGCGGATGAGCAGTTCTTC	CASSPPSGGADEQFF
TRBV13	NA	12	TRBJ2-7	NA	TGTGCCAGCAGCTTAGGGACTCACGAGCAGTACTTC	CASSLGTHEQYF
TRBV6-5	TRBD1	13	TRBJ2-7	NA	TGTGCCAGCAGACTACAGGGGGCCTACGAGCAGTACTTC	CASRLQGAYEQYF
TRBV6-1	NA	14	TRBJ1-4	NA	TGTGCCAGCAGGGCGGTTCAGCTAAATGAAAAACTGTTTTTT	CASRAVQLNEKLFF
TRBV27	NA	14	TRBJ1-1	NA	TGTGCCAGCAGTTTACGGAGACAGAACACTGAAGCTTTCTTT	CASSLRRQNTEAFF
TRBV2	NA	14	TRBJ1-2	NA	TGTGCCAGCATAGTCAGCCAGTCCCTGGGGGGCTACACCTTC	CASIVSQSLGGYTF
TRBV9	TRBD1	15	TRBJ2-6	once	TGTGCCAGCAGCCCCGGGGACAGCAGGGCCAACGTCCTGACTTTC	CASSPGDSRANVLTF
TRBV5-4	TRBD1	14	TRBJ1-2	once	TGTGCCAGCAGCCCGGTCGGACAGGAGGGCGGCTACACCTTC	CASSPVGQEGGYTF
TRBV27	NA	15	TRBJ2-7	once	TGTGCCAGCAGTTTTGGCTCAACTGACTCCTACGAGCAGTACTTC	CASSFGSTDSYEQYF
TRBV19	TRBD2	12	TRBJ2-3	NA	TGTGCCAGTATGCGGGGGGGGGATACGCAGTATTTT	CASMRGGDTQYF
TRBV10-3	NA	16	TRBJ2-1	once	TGTGCCATCAGTGAGTCTCGTGGATTTCAAGACGATGAGCAGTTCTTC	CAISESRGFQDDEQFF
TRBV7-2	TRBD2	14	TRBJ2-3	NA	TGTGCCAGCAGCTTGGACCCCAGCGGGGGAGCGCAGTATTTT	CASSLDPSGGAQYF
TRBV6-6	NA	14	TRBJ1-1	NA	TGTGCCAGCAGTTACGGGCTATTGAACACTGAAGCTTTCTTT	CASSYGLLNTEAFF
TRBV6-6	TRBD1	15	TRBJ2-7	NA	TGTGCCAGCAGTTACACCGGGACAGGGGGCTACGAGCAGTACTTC	CASSYTGTGGYEQYF
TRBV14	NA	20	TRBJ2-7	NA	TGTGCCAGCAGCCAAGGCCGCGCGGGAAGCATAGCCGGCCTTCCGTCCGAGCAGTACTTC	CASSQGRAGSIAGLPSEQYF
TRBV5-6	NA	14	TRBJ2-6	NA	TGTGCCAGCAGCCGGGGGACCGGGGCCAACGTCCTGACTTTC	CASSRGTGANVLTF
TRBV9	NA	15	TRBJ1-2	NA	TGTGCCAGCAGCGTAGAACAGAGACCTTACTATGGCTACACCTTC	CASSVEQRPYYGYTF
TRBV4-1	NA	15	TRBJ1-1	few	TGCGCCAGCAGCCAAGATCCCCAGGGGACTACTGAAGCTTTCTTT	CASSQDPQGTTEAFF
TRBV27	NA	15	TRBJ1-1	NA	TGTGCCAGCAGGCGTGCCGGGACCGTGGGGGCTGAAGCTTTCTTT	CASRRAGTVGAEAFF
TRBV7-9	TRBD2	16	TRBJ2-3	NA	TGTGCCAGCAGCTCCCTAGCGGGGAGAGGCACAGATACGCAGTATTTT	CASSSLAGRGTDTQYF
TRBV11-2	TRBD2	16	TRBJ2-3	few	TGTGCCAGCAGCCTGAGCGGGGCGGTTGGGGGAGATACGCAGTATTTT	CASSLSGAVGGDTQYF
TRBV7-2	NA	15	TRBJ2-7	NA	TGTGCCAGCAGCCCATGGGGGACACTCTCCTACGAGCAGTACTTC	CASSPWGTLSYEQYF
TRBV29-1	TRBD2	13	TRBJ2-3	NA	TGCAGCGTTGATCGCGGGGGGGGAGCTACGCAGTATTTT	CSVDRGGGATQYF
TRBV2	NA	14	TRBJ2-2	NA	TGTGCCAGCCTCGTCGATAGAAGGACCGGGGAGCTGTTTTTT	CASLVDRRTGELFF
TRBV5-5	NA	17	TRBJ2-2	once	TGTGCCAGCAGCTTGGCCGTACTTCAGCGATACACCGGGGAGCTGTTTTTT	CASSLAVLQRYTGELFF
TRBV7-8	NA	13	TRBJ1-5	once	TGTGCCAGCAGCATCTCTGGGACTCATTCACAGCATTTT	CASSISGTHSQHF
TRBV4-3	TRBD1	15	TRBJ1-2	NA	TGCGCCAGCAGCCAAGCCCCAGGGGGGCCATATGGCTACACCTTC	CASSQAPGGPYGYTF
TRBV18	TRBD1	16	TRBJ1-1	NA	TGTGCCAGCTCACCACCGGGACAGGCTTTTCCCACTGAAGCTTTCTTT	CASSPPGQAFPTEAFF
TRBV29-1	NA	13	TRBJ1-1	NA	TGCAGCGTCGACTGGGGGTTTGGCACTGAAGCTTTCTTT	CSVDWGFGTEAFF
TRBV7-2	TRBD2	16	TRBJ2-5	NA	TGTGCCAGCTCCTTGACTAGCGGGGGACCGGGAGAGACCCAGTACTTC	CASSLTSGGPGETQYF
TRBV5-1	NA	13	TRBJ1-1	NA	TGCGCCAGCAGAAGGGCCACGGGCACTGAAGCTTTCTTT	CASRRATGTEAFF
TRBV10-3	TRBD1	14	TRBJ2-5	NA	TGTGCCATCAGTGCCTTGGGACAGGGAGAGACCCAGTACTTC	CAISALGQGETQYF
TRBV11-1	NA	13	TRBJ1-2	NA	TGTGCCAGCAGCCTTACGGACGGCTATGGCTACACCTTC	CASSLTDGYGYTF
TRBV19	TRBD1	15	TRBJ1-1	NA	TGTGCCAGTAGCTTAGGACAGGGGGCCTACACTGAAGCTTTCTTT	CASSLGQGAYTEAFF
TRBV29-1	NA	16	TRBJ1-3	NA	TGCAGCGTTGAAGATTTACACGGTGGCTCTGGAAACACCATATATTTT	CSVEDLHGGSGNTIYF
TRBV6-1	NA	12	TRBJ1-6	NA	TGTGCCAGCAGTGATTGGGGGACGTCCCTCCACTTT	CASSDWGTSLHF
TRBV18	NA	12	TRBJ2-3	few	TGTGCCAGCTCACCACCGGGAGATACGCAGTATTTT	CASSPPGDTQYF